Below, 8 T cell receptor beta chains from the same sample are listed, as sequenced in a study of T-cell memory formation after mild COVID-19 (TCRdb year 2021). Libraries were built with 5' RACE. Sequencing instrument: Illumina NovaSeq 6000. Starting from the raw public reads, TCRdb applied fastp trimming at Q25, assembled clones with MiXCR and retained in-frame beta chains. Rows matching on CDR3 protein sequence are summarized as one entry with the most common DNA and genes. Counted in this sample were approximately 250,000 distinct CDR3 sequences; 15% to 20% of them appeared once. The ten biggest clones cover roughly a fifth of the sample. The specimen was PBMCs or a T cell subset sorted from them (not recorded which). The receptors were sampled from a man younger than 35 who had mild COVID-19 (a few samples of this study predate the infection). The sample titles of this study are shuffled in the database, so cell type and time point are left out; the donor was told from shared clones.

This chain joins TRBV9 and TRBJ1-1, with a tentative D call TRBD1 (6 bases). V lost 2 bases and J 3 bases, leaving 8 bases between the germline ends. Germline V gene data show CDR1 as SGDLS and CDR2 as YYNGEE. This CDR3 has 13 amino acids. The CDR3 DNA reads TGTGCCAGCAGCGTCGGACAGCACACTGAAGCTTTCTTT. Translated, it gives CASSVGQHTEAFF.

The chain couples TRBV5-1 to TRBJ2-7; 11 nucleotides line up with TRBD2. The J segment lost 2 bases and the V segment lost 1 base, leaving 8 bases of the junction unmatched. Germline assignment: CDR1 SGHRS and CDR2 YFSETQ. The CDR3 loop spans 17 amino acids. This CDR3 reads CASSLNIAGGRTYEQYF. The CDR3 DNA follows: TGCGCCAGCAGCTTGAACATAGCGGGGGGGAGAACCTACGAGCAGTACTTC.

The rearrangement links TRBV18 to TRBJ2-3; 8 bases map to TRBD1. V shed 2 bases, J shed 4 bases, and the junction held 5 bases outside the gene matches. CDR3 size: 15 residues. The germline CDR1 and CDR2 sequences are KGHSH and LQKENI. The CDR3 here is CASSPTPQGADTQYF. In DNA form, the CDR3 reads TGTGCCAGCTCACCAACCCCACAGGGGGCAGATACGCAGTATTTT.

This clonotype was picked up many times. The CDR3 DNA follows: TGTGCCAGCAGCCCCCGGGACTATAAATACGAGCAGTACTTC. It is translated as CASSPRDYKYEQYF. The chain carries TRBV7-2 and TRBJ2-7; the match to TRBD2 covers 7 bases. The germline V gene encodes CDR1 SGHTA and CDR2 FQGNSA. The CDR3 consists of 14 residues. The V segment lost 5 bases and the J segment 4 bases; nucleotides outside the gene matches: 8.

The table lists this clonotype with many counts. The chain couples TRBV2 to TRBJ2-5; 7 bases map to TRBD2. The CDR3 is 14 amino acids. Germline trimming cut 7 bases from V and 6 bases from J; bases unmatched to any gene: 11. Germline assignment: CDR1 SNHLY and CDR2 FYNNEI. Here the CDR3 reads CASTFWGGPQTQYF. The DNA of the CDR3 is TGTGCCAGCACCTTTTGGGGGGGACCTCAGACCCAGTACTTC.

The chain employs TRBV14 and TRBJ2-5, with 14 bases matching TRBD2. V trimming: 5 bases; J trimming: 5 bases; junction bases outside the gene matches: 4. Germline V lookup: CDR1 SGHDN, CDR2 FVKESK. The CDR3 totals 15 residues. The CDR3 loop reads CASSFRLAGGETQYF. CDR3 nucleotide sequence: TGTGCCAGCAGCTTTCGACTAGCGGGGGGGGAGACCCAGTACTTC.

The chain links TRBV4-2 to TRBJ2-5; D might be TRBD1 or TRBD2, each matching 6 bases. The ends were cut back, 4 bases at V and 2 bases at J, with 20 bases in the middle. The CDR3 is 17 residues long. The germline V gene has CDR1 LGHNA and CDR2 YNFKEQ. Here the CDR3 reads CASSPVLWQGRQETQYF. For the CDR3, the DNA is TGTGCCAGCAGCCCAGTATTGTGGCAGGGGAGGCAAGAGACCCAGTACTTC.

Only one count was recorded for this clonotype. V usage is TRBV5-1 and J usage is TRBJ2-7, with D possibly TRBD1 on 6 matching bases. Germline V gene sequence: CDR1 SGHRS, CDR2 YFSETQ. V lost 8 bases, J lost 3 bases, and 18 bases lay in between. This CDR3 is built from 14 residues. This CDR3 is CARSPRDIDYEQYF. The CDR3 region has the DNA TGCGCCAGGAGCCCCAGGGACATTGACTACGAGCAGTACTTC.